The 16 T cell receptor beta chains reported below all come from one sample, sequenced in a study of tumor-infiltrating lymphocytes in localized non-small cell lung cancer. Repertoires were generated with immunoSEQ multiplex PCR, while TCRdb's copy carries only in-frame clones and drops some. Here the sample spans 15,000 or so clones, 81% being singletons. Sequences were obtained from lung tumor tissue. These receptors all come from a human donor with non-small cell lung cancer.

The chain's CDR3 is CAWSSLGQANTEAFF. CDR3 sequence (DNA): TGTGCCTGGAGTAGTTTGGGACAGGCGAACACTGAAGCTTTCTTT. The chain uses TRBV30 and TRBJ1-1, with 8 bases identical to TRBD1. CDR1 and CDR2 (germline): GTSNPN, SVGIG (reference sequence). This CDR3 is 15 amino acids long. The ends lost 2 bases at V and 1 base at J; junction bases unmatched: 6.

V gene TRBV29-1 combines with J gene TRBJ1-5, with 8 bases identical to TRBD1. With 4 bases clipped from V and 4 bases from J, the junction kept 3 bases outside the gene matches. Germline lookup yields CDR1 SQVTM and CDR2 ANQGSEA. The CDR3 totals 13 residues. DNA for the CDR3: TGCAGCGTTGCGGACAGGGTAAATCAGCCCCAGCATTTT. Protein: CSVADRVNQPQHF. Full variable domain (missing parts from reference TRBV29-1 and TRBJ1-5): SAVISQKPSRDICQRGTSLTIQCQVDSQVTMMFWYRQQPGQSLTLIATANQGSEATYESGFVIDKFPISRPNLTFSTLTVSNMSPEDSSIYLCSVADRVNQPQHFGDGTRLSIL.

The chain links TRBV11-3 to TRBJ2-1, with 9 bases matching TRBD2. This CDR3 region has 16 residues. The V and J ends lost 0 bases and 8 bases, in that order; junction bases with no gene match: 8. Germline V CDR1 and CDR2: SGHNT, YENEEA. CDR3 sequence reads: CASSLEQAGGRDEQFF. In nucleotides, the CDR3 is TGTGCCAGCAGCTTAGAACAAGCGGGAGGAAGGGATGAGCAGTTCTTC.

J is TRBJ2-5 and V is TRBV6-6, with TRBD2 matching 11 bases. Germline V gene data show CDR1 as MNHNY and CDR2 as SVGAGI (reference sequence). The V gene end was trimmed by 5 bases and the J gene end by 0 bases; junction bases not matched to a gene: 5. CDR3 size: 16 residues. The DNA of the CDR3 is TGTGCCAGCAGTAAAGGGACTAGCGGAAACCAAGAGACCCAGTACTTC. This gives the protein CASSKGTSGNQETQYF.

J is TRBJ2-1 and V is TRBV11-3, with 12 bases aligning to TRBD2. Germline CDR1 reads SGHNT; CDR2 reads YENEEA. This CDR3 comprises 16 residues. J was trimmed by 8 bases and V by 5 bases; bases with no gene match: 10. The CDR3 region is CASSPASGRGGDEQFF. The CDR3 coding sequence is TGTGCCAGCAGCCCAGCTAGCGGGAGGGGAGGTGATGAGCAGTTCTTC.

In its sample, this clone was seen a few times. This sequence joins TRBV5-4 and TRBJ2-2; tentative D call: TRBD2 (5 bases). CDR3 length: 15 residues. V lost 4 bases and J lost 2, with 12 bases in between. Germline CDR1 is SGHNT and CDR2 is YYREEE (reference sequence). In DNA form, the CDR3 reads TGTGCCAGCAGCCGTCCCAGCGGTAACACCGGGGAGCTGTTTTTT. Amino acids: CASSRPSGNTGELFF. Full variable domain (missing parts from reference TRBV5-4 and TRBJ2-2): ETGVTQSPTHLIKTRGQQVTLRCSSQSGHNTVSWYQQALGQGPQFIFQYYREEENGRGNFPPRFSGLQFPNYSSELNVNALELDDSALYLCASSRPSGNTGELFFGEGSRLTVL.

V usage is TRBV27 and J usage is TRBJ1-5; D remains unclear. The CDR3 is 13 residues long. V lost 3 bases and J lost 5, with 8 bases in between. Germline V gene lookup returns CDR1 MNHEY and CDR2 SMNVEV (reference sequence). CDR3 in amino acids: CASSLEAHQPQHF. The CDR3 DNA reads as TGTGCCAGCAGTTTGGAGGCCCATCAGCCCCAGCATTTT.

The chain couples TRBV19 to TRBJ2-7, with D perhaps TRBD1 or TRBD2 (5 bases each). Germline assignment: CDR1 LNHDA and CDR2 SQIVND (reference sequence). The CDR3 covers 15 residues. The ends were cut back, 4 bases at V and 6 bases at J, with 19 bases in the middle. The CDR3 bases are TGTGCCAGTAGTAGGGGACGGACCGAGGGGCGCGAGCAGTACTTC. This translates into CASSRGRTEGREQYF.

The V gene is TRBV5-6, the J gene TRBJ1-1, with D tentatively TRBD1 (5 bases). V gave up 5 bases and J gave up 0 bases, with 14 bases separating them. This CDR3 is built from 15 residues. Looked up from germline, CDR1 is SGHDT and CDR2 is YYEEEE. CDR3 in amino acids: CASSFVGALNTEAFF. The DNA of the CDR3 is TGTGCCAGCAGTTTTGTAGGGGCTCTGAACACTGAAGCTTTCTTT. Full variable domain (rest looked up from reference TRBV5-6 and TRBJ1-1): DAGVTQSPTHLIKTRGQQVTLRCSPKSGHDTVSWYQQALGQGPQFIFQYYEEEERQRGNFPDRFSGHQFPNYSSELNVNALLLGDSALYLCASSFVGALNTEAFFGQGTRLTVV.

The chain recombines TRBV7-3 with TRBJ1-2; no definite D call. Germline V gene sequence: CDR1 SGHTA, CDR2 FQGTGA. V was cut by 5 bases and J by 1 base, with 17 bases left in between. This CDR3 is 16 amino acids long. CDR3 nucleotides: TGTGCCAGCAGCCGGATCCCCGGGCAGCTTAACTATGGCTACACCTTC. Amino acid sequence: CASSRIPGQLNYGYTF.

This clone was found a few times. The CDR3 here is CASSDGFTNTEAFF. DNA for the CDR3: TGTGCCAGCAGCGATGGCTTTACGAACACTGAAGCTTTCTTT. This chain uses TRBV14 with TRBJ1-1; D is unresolved. Between the trimmed V and J ends, which lost 5 bases and 1 base, there was a span of 11 bases. The V gene's germline CDR1 is SGHDN and CDR2 FVKESK. The CDR3 has 14 residues.

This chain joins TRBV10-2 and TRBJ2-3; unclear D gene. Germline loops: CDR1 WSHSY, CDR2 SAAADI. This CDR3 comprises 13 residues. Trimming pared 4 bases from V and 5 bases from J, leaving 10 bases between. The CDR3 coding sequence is TGCGCCAGCAGTGGACCATACGGAGATACGCAGTATTTT. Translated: CASSGPYGDTQYF.

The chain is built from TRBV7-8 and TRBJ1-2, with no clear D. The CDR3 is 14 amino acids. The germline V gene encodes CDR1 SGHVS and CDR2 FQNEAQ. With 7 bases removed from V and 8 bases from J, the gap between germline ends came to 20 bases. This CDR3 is CASTQSGLSAGYTF. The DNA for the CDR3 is TGTGCCAGCACCCAAAGCGGGCTGAGTGCAGGCTACACCTTC.

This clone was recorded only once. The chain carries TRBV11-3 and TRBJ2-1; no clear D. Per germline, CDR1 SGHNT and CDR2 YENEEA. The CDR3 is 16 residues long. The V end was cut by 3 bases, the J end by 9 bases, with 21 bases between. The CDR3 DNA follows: TGTGCCAGCAGCTTCCGTGCTTCCACCTCCACCCTTGAGCAGTTCTTC. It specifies CASSFRASTSTLEQFF.

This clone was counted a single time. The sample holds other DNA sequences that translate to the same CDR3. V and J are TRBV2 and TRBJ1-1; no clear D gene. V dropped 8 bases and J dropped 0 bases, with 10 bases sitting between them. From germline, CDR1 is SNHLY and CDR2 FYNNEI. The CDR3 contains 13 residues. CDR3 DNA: TGTGCCAGCCGTGTGATGATGAACACTGAAGCTTTCTTT. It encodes CASRVMMNTEAFF.

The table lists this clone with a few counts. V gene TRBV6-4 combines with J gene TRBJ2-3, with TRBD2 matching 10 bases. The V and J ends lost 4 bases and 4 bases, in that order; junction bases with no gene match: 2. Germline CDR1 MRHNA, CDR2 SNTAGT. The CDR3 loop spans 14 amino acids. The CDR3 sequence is CASSGTSGADTQYF. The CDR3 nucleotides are TGTGCCAGCAGTGGAACTAGCGGGGCAGATACGCAGTATTTT.